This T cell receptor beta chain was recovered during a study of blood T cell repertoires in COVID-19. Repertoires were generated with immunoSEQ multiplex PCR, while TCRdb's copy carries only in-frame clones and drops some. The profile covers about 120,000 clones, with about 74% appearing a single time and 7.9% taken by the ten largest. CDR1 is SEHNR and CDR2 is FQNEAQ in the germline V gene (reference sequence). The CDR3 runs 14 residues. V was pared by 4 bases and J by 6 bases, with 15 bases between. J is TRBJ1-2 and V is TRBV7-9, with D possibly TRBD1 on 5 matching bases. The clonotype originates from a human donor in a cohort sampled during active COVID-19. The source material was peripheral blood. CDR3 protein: CASSSPGGRDGYTF. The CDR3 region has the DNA TGTGCCAGCAGCTCGCCGGGGGGAAGGGATGGCTACACCTTC. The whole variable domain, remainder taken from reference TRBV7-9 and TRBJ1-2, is DTGVSQNPRHKITKRGQNVTFRCDPISEHNRLYWYRQTLGQGPEFLTYFQNEAQLEKSRLLSDRFSAERPKGSFSTLEIQRTEQGDSAMYLCASSSPGGRDGYTFGSGTRLTVV.